The T cell receptor (beta chain) under discussion was sequenced for a study of blood T cell repertoires in COVID-19. As for the study in general: T cells, B-cell-depleted T cells, or PBMCs provided the cDNA or gDNA that served as material.

Per the original data handling: Amplifying reference gene primers gave estimates of nucleated cell counts. The data were produced by immunoSEQ multiplex PCR, yet TCRdb's version contains in-frame clones alone and is incomplete. V and J calls plus clone size are reproduced from that table; the DNA served to infer D and trimming. Of 130,000 to 150,000 clones detected, approximately 87% appear once; the ten largest clones hold 4% to 4.5%. Germline-derived CDR1 and CDR2 are SGHAT and FQNNGV. Unmatched junction bases numbered 7, after V lost 5 bases and J lost 4 bases. There are 17 residues in the CDR3. Specimen: peripheral blood. This receptor was obtained from a woman in her 40s with acute or convalescent COVID-19. The V and J genes are TRBV11-2 and TRBJ2-2, with TRBD2 matching over 13 bases. The CDR3 reads CASSLGTSGAFTGELFF. The CDR3 coding sequence is TGTGCCAGCAGCCTGGGGACTAGCGGGGCCTTCACCGGGGAGCTGTTTTTT. Together with reference TRBV11-2 and TRBJ2-2, the CDR3 gives the full variable domain: EAGVAQSPRYKIIEKRQSVAFWCNPISGHATLYWYQQILGQGPKLLIQFQNNGVVDDSQLPKDRFSAERLKGVDSTLKIQPAKLEDSAVYLCASSLGTSGAFTGELFFGEGSRLTVL.